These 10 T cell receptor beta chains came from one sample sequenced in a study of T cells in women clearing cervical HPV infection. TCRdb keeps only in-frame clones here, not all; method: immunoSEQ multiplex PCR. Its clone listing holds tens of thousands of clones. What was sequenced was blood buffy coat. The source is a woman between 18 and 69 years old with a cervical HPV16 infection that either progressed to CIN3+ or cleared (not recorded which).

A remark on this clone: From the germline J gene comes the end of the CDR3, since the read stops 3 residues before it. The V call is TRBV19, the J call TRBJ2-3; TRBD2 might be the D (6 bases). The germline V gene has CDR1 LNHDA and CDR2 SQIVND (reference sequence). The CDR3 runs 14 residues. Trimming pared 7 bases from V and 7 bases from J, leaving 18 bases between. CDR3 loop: CASTSGTASNTQYF. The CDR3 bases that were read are TGTGCCAGTACCTCCGGGACTGCATCCAATACG.

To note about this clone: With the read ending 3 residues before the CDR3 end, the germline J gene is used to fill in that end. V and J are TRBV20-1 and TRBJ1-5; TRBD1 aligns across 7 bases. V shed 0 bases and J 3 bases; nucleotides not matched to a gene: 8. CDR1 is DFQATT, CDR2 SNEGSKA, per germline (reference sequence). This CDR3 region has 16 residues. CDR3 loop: CSARDPERGPNQPQHF. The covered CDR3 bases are TGCAGTGCTAGAGATCCGGAAAGGGGGCCCAATCAGCCC.

The CDR3 is CASSEGAFNEKLFF. The CDR3 DNA, read in part, is TGTGCCAGCAGCGAGGGGGCCTTTAATGAAAAA. The chain combines TRBV9 with TRBJ1-4, with 7 bases aligning to TRBD1. The read terminates 3 residues before the CDR3 end, so the remaining end is supplied by the germline J gene. After removal of 3 bases from V and 4 bases from J, the junction contained 3 bases not matched to a gene. This CDR3 is built from 14 residues. Per the germline V gene, CDR1 is SGDLS and CDR2 is YYNGEE.

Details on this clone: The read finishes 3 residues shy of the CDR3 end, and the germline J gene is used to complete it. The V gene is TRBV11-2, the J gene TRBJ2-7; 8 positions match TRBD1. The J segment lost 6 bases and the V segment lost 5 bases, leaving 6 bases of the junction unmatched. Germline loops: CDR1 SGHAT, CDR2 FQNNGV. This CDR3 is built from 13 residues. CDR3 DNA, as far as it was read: TGTGCCAGCAGCCCAGGACAGGGAAGCGAG. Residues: CASSPGQGSE. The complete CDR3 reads CASSPGQGSEQYF.

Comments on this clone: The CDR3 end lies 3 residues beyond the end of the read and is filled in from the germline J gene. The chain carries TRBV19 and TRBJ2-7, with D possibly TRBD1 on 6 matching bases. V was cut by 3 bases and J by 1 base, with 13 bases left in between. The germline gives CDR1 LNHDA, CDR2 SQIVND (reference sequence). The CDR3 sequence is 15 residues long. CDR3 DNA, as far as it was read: TGTGCCAGTAGTATTAGCACAGGGCAATCCTACGAG. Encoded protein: CASSISTGQSYE. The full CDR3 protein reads CASSISTGQSYEQYF.

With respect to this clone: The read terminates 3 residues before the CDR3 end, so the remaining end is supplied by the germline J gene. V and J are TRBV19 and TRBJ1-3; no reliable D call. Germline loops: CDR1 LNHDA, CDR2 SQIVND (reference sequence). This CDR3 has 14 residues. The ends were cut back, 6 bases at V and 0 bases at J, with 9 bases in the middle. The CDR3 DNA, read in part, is TGTGCCAGTAGGAACACCAGCTCTGGAAACACC. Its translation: CASRNTSSGNT. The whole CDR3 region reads CASRNTSSGNTIYF.

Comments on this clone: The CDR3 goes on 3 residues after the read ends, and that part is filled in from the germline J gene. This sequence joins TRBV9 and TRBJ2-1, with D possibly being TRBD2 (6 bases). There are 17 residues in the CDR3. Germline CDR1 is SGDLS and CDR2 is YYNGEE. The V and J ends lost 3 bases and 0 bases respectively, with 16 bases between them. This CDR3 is CASSAQGLTSSYNEQFF. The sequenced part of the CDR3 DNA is TGTGCCAGCAGCGCCCAGGGACTGACGAGCTCCTACAATGAG.

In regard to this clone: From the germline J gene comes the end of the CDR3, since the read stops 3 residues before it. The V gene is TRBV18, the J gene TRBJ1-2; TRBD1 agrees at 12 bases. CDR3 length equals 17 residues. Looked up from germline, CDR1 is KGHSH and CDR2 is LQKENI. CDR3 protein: CASSELNRGQGAGDYTF. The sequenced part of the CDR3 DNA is TGTGCCAGCTCGGAACTTAACCGGGGACAGGGGGCGGGAGAC.

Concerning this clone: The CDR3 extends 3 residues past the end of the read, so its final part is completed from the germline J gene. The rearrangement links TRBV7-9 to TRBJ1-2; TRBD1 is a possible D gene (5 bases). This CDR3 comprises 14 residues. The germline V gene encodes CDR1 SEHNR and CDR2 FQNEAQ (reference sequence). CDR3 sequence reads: CASSRGTSENIYTF. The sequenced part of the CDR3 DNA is TGTGCCAGCAGCAGAGGGACTAGCGAAAACATC.

The chain's CDR3 is CASSNNGGTQYF. CDR3 bases read: TGTGCCAGCTCAAATAACGGGGGGACC. V and J are TRBV14 and TRBJ2-5, with D perhaps TRBD2 (6 bases). Read sequence stops 3 residues before the CDR3 end, and the germline J gene provides the missing end. Trimming stripped 8 bases from V and 7 bases from J, with 14 bases between. CDR1 and CDR2 from the germline V gene are SGHDN and FVKESK. The CDR3 sequence is 12 residues long.